These T cell receptor beta chains were read from a single sample in a study of breast tumors, draining lymph nodes, adjacent tissues. TCRdb called the multiplex PCR reads again in MiXCR, with one record for every CDR3 protein. The data hold approximately 250,000 distinct CDR3 sequences, with less than 40% observed a single time. The sequencing input was axillary lymph node tissue. Receptors were obtained from a female donor with breast cancer. Some clones in this sample may be carry-over from other donors' samples. CDR3s include the opening cysteine and the closing phenylalanine or tryptophan. A D gene is named only where the DNA matches it firmly. Clone size is stated in some rows and not others, as once, few, many or a class when expanded.

CDR3	DNA	D	V	J	size
CASSGGHFDGYTF	TGTGCCAGCAGTGGGGGACATTTCGATGGCTACACCTTC	-	TRBV6-6	TRBJ1-2	-
CASSLRGNTIYF	TGTGCCAGCAGCTTACGAGGGAACACCATATATTTT	-	TRBV7-9	TRBJ1-3	many
CASSMPLAVQGTQYF	TGTGCCAGTAGTATGCCGCTAGCGGTCCAAGGAACCCAGTACTTC	TRBD2	TRBV19	TRBJ2-5	-
CASSYRGSHEQYF	TGTGCCAGCAGTTACCGAGGATCCCACGAGCAGTACTTC	-	TRBV6-5	TRBJ2-7	many
CASRGEALASYEQYF	TGTGCCAGCAGGGGGGAGGCACTAGCGTCCTACGAGCAGTACTTC	TRBD2	TRBV2	TRBJ2-7	many
CASSLEGTSGANVLTF	TGCGCCAGCAGCTTGGAGGGAACCTCTGGGGCCAACGTCCTGACTTTC	-	TRBV5-1	TRBJ2-6	-
CAIPRGREGEKLFF	TGTGCCATCCCGAGGGGCAGGGAGGGTGAAAAACTGTTTTTT	-	TRBV2	TRBJ1-4	-
CASSGGISTDTQYF	TGTGCCAGCAGCGGGGGCATAAGCACAGATACGCAGTATTTT	-	TRBV2	TRBJ2-3	many
CAIRNAPLYGELFF	TGTGCCATCAGAAACGCACCCCTTTACGGGGAGCTGTTTTTT	-	TRBV10-3	TRBJ2-2	many
CSASQRSSFYEQYF	TGCAGTGCTAGTCAGCGGAGTTCCTTCTACGAGCAGTACTTC	-	TRBV20-1	TRBJ2-7	many
CSARDQTGGEDEKLFF	TGCAGTGCTAGAGACCAAACAGGGGGTGAGGATGAAAAACTGTTTTTT	TRBD1	TRBV20-1	TRBJ1-4	once
CASRIPGGSEKLFF	TGTGCCAGCAGAATTCCAGGGGGCTCTGAAAAACTGTTTTTT	TRBD1	TRBV6-1	TRBJ1-4	few
CASSLIAGGNTIYF	TGTGCCAGCAGCTTAATAGCGGGGGGGAACACCATATATTTT	-	TRBV7-9	TRBJ1-3	-
CSARDPTGGEKLFF	TGCAGTGCTAGAGACCCGACAGGAGGGGAAAAACTGTTTTTT	-	TRBV20-1	TRBJ1-4	many
CSAIVSNGETQYF	TGCAGTGCTATAGTGTCAAACGGGGAGACCCAGTACTTC	-	TRBV20-1	TRBJ2-5	-
CASSSGTGGTEAFF	TGCGCCAGCAGCTCCGGGACAGGAGGCACTGAAGCTTTCTTT	TRBD1	TRBV5-1	TRBJ1-1	few
CASSDYRLYSNQPQYF	TGTGCCAGCAGTGATTACCGCTTGTATAGCAATCAGCCCCAGTACTTC	-	TRBV2	TRBJ2-5	-
CSASGLALRNTIYF	TGCAGCGCCTCGGGACTAGCGCTACGGAACACCATATATTTT	-	TRBV29-1	TRBJ1-3	once
CALGTGSSYNSPLHF	TGTGCACTTGGGACAGGGAGCTCCTATAATTCACCCCTCCACTTT	TRBD1	TRBV10-3	TRBJ1-6	-